This T cell receptor (beta chain) was documented in a study of T-cell reconstitution after alpha-beta-depleted transplantation in children. Points from the study as a whole: Some patients' high day-60 TCRbeta diversity was attributed to recipient cells surviving conditioning.

This sample's TCRbeta library carried unique molecular identifier barcodes. TCRdb fed the PCR reads into MiXCR, producing one record per CDR3 protein. The sample has a few hundred thousand distinct CDR3 sequences, about a quarter seen once; the top ten hold under 45%. The CDR3 extends over 13 amino acids. The germline CDR1 and CDR2 sequences are SGHAT and FQNNGV. The V and J ends lost 4 bases and 9 bases respectively, with 13 bases between them. The table lists this clonotype with a count of one. The target antigen is unknown. Material: PBMCs, obtained before TCRalphabeta/CD19-depleted stem cell transplant. This TCR was recovered from a boy in the first two years of life with Wiskott-Aldrich syndrome, due to receive a stem cell transplant. The chain joins TRBV11-2 to TRBJ2-1; the D is unclear. The CDR3 bases are TGTGCCAGCAGCTCCACGCAGCTGGTTGAGCAGTTCTTC. As protein: CASSSTQLVEQFF.